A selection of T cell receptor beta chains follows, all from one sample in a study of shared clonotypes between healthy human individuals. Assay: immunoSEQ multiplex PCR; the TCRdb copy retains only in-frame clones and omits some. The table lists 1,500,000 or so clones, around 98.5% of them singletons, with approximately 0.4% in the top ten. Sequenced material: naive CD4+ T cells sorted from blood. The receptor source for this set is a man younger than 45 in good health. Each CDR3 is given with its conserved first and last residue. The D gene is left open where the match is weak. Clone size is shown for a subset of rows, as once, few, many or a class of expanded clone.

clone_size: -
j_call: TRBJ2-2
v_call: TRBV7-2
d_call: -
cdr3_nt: TGTGCCAGCAGCTTACTTAGCGGATACACCGGGGAGCTGTTTTTT
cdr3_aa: CASSLLSGYTGELFF

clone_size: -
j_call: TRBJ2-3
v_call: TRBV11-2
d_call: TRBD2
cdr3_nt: TGTGCCAGCAGCCCCCGTCCGACTCACCGGGGGGCAGATACGCAGTATTTT
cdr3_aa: CASSPRPTHRGADTQYF

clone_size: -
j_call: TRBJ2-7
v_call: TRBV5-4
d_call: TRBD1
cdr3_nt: TGTGCCAGCAGCTCACGCGGGGGCGGGACAGGGGGCTACAACGAGCAGTACTTC
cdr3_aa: CASSSRGGGTGGYNEQYF

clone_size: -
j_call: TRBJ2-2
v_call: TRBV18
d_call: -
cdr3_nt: TGTGCCAGCTCACCATTGTTCGGCAGTGGGGAGCTGTTTTTT
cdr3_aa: CASSPLFGSGELFF

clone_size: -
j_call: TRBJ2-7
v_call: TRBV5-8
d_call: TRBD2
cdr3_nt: TGTGCCAGCAGCTTGCGGTTAGCGGGAGCGTACGAGCAGTACTTC
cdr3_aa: CASSLRLAGAYEQYF

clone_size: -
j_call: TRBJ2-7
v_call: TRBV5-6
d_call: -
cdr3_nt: TGTGCCAGCAGCTTGGGGCAACTTTCCTACGAGCAGTACTTC
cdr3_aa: CASSLGQLSYEQYF

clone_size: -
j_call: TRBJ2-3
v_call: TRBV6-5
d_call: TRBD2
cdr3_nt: TGTGCCAGCAGTTACGGCGGGAGGGCCCCAGATACGCAGTATTTT
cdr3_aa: CASSYGGRAPDTQYF

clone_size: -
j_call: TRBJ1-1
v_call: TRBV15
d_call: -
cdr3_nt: TGTGCCACCAGCAGACTATCAGGGATCATTAACACTGAAGCTTTCTTT
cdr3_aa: CATSRLSGIINTEAFF

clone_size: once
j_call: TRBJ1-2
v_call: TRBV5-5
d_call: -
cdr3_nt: TGTGCCAGCAGCTTGGGACAGGCCCTCTATGGCTACACCTTC
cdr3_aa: CASSLGQALYGYTF

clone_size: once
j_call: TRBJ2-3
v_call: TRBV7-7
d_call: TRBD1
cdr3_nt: TGTGCCAGCAGCTCAGGGACTGGACAGGGGGCCGCAGATACGCAGTATTTT
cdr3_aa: CASSSGTGQGAADTQYF

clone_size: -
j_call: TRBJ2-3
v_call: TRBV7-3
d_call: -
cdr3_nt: TGTGCCAGCAGCCACCTCGGTCCGGCAGATACGCAGTATTTT
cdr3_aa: CASSHLGPADTQYF

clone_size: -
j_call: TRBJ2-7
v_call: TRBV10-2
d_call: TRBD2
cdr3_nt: TGCGCCACTAGCGGGAGTCTCTACGAGCAGTACTTC
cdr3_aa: CATSGSLYEQYF

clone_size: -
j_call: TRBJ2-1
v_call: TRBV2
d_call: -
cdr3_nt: TGTGCCAGCAGTGAAGAGGGCCCAGGGCTTGGCGGTGAGCAGTTCTTC
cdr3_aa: CASSEEGPGLGGEQFF

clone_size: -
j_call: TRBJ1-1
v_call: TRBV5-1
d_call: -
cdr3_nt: TGCGCCAGCAGCTTGATCGTAAACACTGAAGCTTTCTTT
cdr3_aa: CASSLIVNTEAFF

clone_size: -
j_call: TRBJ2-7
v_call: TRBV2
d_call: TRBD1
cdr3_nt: TGTGCCAGCAGCGAGGGACAGGGGGCGGGGGAGCAGTACTTC
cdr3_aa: CASSEGQGAGEQYF

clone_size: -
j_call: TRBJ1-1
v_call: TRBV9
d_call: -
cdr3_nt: TGTGCCAGCAGCGTAGGCCTGTCCAGGGCGAACACTGAAGCTTTCTTT
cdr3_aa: CASSVGLSRANTEAFF

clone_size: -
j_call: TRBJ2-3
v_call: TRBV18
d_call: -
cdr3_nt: TGTGCCAGCTCGCCACTAGCCGGACTCAATACAGATACGCAGTATTTT
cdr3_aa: CASSPLAGLNTDTQYF

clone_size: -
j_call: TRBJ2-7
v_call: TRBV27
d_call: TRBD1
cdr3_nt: TGTGCCAGCAGTCCAGTTCCCGGGACAGGGATATCCGAGCAGTACTTC
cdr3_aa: CASSPVPGTGISEQYF

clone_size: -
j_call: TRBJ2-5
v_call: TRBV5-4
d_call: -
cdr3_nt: TGTGCCAGCAGCCTCCAGACAGGACAAGAGACCCAGTACTTC
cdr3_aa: CASSLQTGQETQYF

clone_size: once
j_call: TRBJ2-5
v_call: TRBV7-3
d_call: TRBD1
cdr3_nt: TGTGCCAGCAGCCCGCAGACAGGGCTCTGGGAGACCCAGTACTTC
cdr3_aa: CASSPQTGLWETQYF

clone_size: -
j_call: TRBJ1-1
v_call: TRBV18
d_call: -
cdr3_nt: TGTGCCAGCTCACCAACGACTGGTGGGGGCACTGAAGCTTTCTTT
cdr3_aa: CASSPTTGGGTEAFF

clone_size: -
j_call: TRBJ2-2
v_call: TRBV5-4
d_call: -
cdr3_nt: TGTGCCAGCAGCAGAAGCCCAAGCGGAGCGAACACCGGGGAGCTGTTTTTT
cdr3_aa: CASSRSPSGANTGELFF

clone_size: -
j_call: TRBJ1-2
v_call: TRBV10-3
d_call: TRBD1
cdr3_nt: TGTGCCATCAGTGAGTCGGGACAGGGGACCTATGGCTACACCTTC
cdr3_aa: CAISESGQGTYGYTF

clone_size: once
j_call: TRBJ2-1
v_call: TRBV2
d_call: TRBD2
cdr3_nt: TGTGCCAGCAGTCCTCCGGGACTAGCGACTTACAATGAGCAGTTCTTC
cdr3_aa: CASSPPGLATYNEQFF

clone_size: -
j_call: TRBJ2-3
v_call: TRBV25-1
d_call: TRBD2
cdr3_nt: TGTGCCAGCAGTACTCCCGCCGGGAGGCATACGCAGTATTTT
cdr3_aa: CASSTPAGRHTQYF

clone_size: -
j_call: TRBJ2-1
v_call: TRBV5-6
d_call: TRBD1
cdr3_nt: TGTGCCAGCAGCTTGAGGAAGGGGGCTTACAATGAGCAGTTCTTC
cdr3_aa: CASSLRKGAYNEQFF

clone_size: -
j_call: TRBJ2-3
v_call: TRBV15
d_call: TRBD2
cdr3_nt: TGTGCCACCGCGGGGGGGCGCAGGGATACGCAGTATTTT
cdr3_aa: CATAGGRRDTQYF

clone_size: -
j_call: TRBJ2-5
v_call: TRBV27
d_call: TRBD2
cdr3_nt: TGTGCCAGCAGACTACTAGCGGGACCAGAGACCCAGTACTTC
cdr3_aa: CASRLLAGPETQYF

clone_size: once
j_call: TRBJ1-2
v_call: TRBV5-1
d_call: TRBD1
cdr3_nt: TGCGCCAGCAGCTTGGAAGGGGGCGGCTACACCTTC
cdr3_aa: CASSLEGGGYTF

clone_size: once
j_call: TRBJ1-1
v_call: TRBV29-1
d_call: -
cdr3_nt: TGCAGCGGTAGACAGGCCAACACTGAAGCTTTCTTT
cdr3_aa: CSGRQANTEAFF

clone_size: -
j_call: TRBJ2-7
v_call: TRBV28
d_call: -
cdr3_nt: TGTGCCAGCAGTTCGGACAGTTTACGCTTCTACGAGCAGTACTTC
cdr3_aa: CASSSDSLRFYEQYF

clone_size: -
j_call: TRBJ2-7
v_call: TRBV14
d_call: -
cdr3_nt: TGTGCCAGCAGCCAGGGTATGGACAGACCCTACGAGCAGTACTTC
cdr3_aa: CASSQGMDRPYEQYF

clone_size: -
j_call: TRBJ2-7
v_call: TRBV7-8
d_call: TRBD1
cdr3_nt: TGTGCCAGCAGCCCCCAGACAGGGGAGGACGAGCAGTACTTC
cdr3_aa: CASSPQTGEDEQYF

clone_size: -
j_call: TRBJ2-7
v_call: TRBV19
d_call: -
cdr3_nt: TGTGCCAGTAGTGACGGGGGCCACTCCTACGAGCAGTACTTC
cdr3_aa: CASSDGGHSYEQYF

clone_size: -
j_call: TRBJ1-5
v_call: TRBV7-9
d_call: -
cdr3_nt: TGTGCCAGCAGCGCCGGGCAGCCCAATCAGCCCCAGCATTTT
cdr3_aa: CASSAGQPNQPQHF

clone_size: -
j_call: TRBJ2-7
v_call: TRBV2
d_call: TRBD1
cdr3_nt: TGTGCCAGCAGTCGACAGGGACCCTACGAGCAGTACTTC
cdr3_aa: CASSRQGPYEQYF

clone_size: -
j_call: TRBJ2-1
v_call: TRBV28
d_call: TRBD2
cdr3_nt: TGTGCCAGCAGGTATGGAGGGGCTAGCGGGAGTAATGAGCAGTTCTTC
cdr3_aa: CASRYGGASGSNEQFF

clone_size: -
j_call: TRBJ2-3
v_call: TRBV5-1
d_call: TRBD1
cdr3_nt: TGCGCCAGCAGCGGCAGGGGGTTCACAGATACGCAGTATTTT
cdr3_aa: CASSGRGFTDTQYF

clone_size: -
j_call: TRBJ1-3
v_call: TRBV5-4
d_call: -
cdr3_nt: TGTGCCAGCAAGGGCTCTGGAAACACCATATATTTT
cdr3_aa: CASKGSGNTIYF

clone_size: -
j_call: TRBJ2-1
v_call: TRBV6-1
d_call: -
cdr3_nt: TGTGCCAGCAGTTCACGATACCCCGCCTACAATGAGCAGTTCTTC
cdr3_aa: CASSSRYPAYNEQFF

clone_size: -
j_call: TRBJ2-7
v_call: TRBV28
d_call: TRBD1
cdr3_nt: TGTGCCAGCAGACGGTACAGGGGCCTTTACGAGCAGTACTTC
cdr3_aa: CASRRYRGLYEQYF

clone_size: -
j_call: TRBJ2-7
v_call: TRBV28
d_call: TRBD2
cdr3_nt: TGTGCCAGCAGTTTCCCCCTAGCGGAGTCATCTTACGAGCAGTACTTC
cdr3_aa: CASSFPLAESSYEQYF

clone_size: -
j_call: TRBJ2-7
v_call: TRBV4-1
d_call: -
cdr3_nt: TGCGCCAGCAGCCAAGGACAGGCGATTACCTACGAGCAGTACTTC
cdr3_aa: CASSQGQAITYEQYF

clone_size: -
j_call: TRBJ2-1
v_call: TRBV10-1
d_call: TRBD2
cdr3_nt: TGCGCCAGCAGCACTAGCGGAGGTTACGTGAATGAGCAGTTCTTC
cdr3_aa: CASSTSGGYVNEQFF

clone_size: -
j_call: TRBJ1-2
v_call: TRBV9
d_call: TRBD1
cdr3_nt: TGTGCCAGCAGCGCGACAGGGTGGGGTTATGGCTACACCTTC
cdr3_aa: CASSATGWGYGYTF

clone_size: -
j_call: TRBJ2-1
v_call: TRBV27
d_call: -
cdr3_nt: TGTGCCAGCACTCCCGGGTCCTCACATAACAATGAGCAGTTCTTC
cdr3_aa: CASTPGSSHNNEQFF

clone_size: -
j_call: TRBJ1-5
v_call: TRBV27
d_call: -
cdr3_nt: TGTGCCAGCAGTTTAAGGGCCGGGAATCAGCCCCAGCATTTT
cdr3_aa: CASSLRAGNQPQHF

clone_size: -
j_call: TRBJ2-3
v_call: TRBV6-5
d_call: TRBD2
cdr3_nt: TGTGCCAGCAGAGCTAGCGGATCTAGCACAGATACGCAGTATTTT
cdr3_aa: CASRASGSSTDTQYF

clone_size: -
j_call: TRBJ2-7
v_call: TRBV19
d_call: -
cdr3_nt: TGTGCCAGTAGTATAGATCTGACTCTATCCTACGAGCAGTACTTC
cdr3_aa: CASSIDLTLSYEQYF

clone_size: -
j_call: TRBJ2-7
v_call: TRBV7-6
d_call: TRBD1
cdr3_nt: TGTGCCAGCAGCACCGGGACAGGGGTCTACGAGCAGTACTTC
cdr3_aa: CASSTGTGVYEQYF

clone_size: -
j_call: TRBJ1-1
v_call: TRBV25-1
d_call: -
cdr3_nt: TGTGCCAGCAGTGATCCCAGGGGAGGCAACACTGAAGCTTTCTTT
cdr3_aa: CASSDPRGGNTEAFF

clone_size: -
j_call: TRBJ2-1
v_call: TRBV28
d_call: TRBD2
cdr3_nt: TGTGCCAGCAGTTTCGTAGCGGGATATAGGAATGAGCAGTTCTTC
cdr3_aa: CASSFVAGYRNEQFF